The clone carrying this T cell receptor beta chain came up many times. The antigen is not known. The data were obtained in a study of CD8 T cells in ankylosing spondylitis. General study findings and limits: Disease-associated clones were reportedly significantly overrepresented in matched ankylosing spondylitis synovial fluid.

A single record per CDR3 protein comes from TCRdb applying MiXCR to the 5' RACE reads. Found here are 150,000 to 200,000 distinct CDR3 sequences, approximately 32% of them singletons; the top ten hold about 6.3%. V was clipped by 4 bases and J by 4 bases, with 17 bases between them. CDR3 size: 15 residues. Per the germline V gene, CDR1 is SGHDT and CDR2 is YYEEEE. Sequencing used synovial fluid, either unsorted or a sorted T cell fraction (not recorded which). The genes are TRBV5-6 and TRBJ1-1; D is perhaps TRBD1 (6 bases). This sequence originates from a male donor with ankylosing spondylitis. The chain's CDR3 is CASSPRGDRITEAFF. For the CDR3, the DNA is TGTGCCAGCAGCCCGAGGGGGGATCGGATCACTGAAGCTTTCTTT.